The clone carrying this TCR beta chain was detected only once. Assay: immunoSEQ multiplex PCR; the TCRdb copy retains only in-frame clones and omits some. The sample shows about 95,000 clones, 89% of them seen only once. This sample is part of a study of blood T cell repertoires in COVID-19. Study-level background: From the United States, Italy and Spain came samples of acute and convalescent COVID-19.

What was sequenced was peripheral blood. The receptor was derived from a man in his 60s with COVID-19, enrolled during active disease.

CDR3 sequence (DNA): TGTGCCAGCAGCCGGGGGGACTCGAGCTCCTACGAGCAGTACTTC. It codes for CASSRGDSSSYEQYF. This rearrangement joins TRBV6-5 to TRBJ2-7, with 7 nucleotides matching TRBD2. The CDR3 consists of 15 residues. The ends lost 6 bases at V and 0 bases at J; junction bases unmatched: 8. Germline CDR1 reads MNHEY; CDR2 reads SVGAGI.